This T cell receptor (beta chain) was captured by sequencing in a study of blood T cells in healthy people across ages. Study-level background: The template switching approach captured approximately one barcoded beta molecule for every two T cells.

Alongside a J-beta primer mix, a sample-barcoded 5' primer served in a second PCR lasting 7 to 11 cycles. Each cDNA molecule carried a tag from a template-switch adaptor that contained 12 random nucleotides. TCRdb independently ran MiXCR on the 5' RACE reads; one entry per CDR3 protein. The table has 1.5 million or so distinct CDR3 sequences, 40% to 45% seen once. Points from the study as a whole: Across samples, TCR beta diversity tracked strongly with naive T cell percentage.

CDR1 is LNHNV, CDR2 YYDKDF, per germline (reference sequence). V lost 4 bases to trimming and J lost 8 bases; unmatched junction nucleotides: 9. The CDR3 extends over 14 amino acids. The table lists this clonotype with a few counts. The antigen is not known. V is TRBV15 and J is TRBJ1-1, with 8 bases identical to TRBD1. Sequenced sample: blood. The origin of this receptor is a woman between 18 and 29 years old in good health. CDR3 nucleotides: TGTGCCACCAGCACCCATAGGACAGGGCCGGAAGCTTTCTTT. Its translation is CATSTHRTGPEAFF.